This T cell receptor (beta chain) was profiled in a study of molecular identifiers for immune sequencing clone quantification. Study in general: Replicate RNA came from about 20,000 or 100,000 naive CD8 cells and was split five ways, and four parts were sequenced. Study findings and constraints: Underestimation of highly expanded clone sizes could arise where identical TCR molecules share a barcode. Clones above 20 RNA copies contained over 98% of effector molecules and under 1% of naive molecules.

Previously described methods with listed TCR primers produced the bulk TCR libraries. A single record per CDR3 protein comes from TCRdb applying MiXCR to the PCR reads. The repertoire consists of nearly 650,000 distinct CDR3 sequences, with around 25% occurring once and the leading ten covering about 0.8%. This clonotype was found many times. What it binds is unknown. The germline V gene encodes CDR1 SGHVS and CDR2 FNYEAQ. The CDR3 runs 15 residues. V shed 1 base and J shed 2 bases, with 10 bases lying between them. The sequenced sample consisted of naive CD8+ T cells from blood, with Jurkat cell RNA spiked in. The subset was: FACS-sorted CD8+CD4-CCR7+CD45RA+ naive T cells. The source is a human donor in good health. Some libraries in this study had Jurkat cell RNA spiked in. The V gene is TRBV7-6, the J gene TRBJ2-3; D unresolved. Written as DNA, the CDR3 is TGTGCCAGCAGCTTAGGGAGCGTATACACAGATACGCAGTATTTT. It translates to CASSLGSVYTDTQYF.